The text below deals with one TCR beta chain. Antigen: not known. This sample was taken from a study of response to subunit inactivated influenza vaccine. Whole-study findings and limits: Seasonal influenza vaccination, on each occasion, was suggested by the authors to recruit few new T cells.

V was cut by 1 base and J by 4 bases, with 12 bases left in between. The CDR3 is 15 residues long. Germline V gene data show CDR1 as SGHRS and CDR2 as YFSETQ. One entry per CDR3 protein results from TCRdb running MiXCR on the RT-PCR reads. The sample records roughly 570,000 distinct CDR3 sequences, roughly 13% being singletons. This TCR came from a man aged 50 or older who received an inactivated influenza vaccine. The material sequenced was PBMCs from blood, taken about 6 weeks after vaccination. This rearrangement joins TRBV5-1 to TRBJ1-3; tentative D call: TRBD1 (5 bases). The CDR3: CASSLNPGLGNTIYF. The DNA of the CDR3 is TGCGCCAGCAGCTTGAATCCGGGGCTGGGAAACACCATATATTTT.